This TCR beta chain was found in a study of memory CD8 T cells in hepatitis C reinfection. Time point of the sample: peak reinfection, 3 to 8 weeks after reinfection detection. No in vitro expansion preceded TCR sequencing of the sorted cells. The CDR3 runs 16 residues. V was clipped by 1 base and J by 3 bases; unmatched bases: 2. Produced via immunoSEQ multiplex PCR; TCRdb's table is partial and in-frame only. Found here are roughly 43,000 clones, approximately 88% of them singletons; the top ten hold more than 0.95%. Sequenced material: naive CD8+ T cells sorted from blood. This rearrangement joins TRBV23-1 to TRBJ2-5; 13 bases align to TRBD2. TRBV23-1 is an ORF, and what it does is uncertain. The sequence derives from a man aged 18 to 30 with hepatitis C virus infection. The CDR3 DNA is TGCGCCAGCAGTCAATTTACTAGCGGGGGGGAAGAGACCCAGTACTTC. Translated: CASSQFTSGGEETQYF.